This T cell receptor (beta chain) was captured in a study of OX40 agonist ivuxolimab in advanced cancers. For this clone: No antigen is known for it.

The assay was immunoSEQ multiplex PCR, and TCRdb's table has in-frame clones only and misses some. The table shows more than 60,000 clones, with more than 65% occurring only once. The sampling schedule covered blood at baseline, cycle 4 day 1, and cycle 7 day 1. Findings and caveats of the study: Among some nonresponders, normalized T-cell clonal expansion was also low. Expanded clones were, on average, more numerous among CD8+ T cells than CD4+.

V dropped 5 bases and J dropped 7 bases, with 18 bases sitting between them. Looked up from germline, CDR1 is SNHLY and CDR2 is FYNNEI. The CDR3 consists of 15 residues. The chain couples TRBV2 to TRBJ1-5; weak D call: TRBD1 (6 bases). This receptor was taken from an adult with an advanced solid tumor such as melanoma, head and neck, liver or kidney cancer. Here the sequenced sample was CD4+ or CD8+ T cells sorted from blood, taken in a trial of the OX40 agonist ivuxolimab. CDR3 sequence reads: CASSFTQGKGQPQHF. The DNA for the CDR3 is TGTGCCAGCAGTTTCACACAGGGTAAGGGCCAGCCCCAGCATTTT.